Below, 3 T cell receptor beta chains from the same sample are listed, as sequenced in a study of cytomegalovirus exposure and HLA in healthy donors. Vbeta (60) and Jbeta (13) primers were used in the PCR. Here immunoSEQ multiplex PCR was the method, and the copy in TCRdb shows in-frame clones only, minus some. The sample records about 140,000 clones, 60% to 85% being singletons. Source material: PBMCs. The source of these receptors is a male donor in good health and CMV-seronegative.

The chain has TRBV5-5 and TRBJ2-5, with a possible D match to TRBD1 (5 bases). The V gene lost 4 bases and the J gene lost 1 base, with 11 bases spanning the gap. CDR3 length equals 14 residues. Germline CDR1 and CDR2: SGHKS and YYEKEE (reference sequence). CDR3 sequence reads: CASSLTVLQETQYF. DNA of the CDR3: TGTGCCAGCAGCCTGACAGTACTCCAAGAGACCCAGTACTTC.

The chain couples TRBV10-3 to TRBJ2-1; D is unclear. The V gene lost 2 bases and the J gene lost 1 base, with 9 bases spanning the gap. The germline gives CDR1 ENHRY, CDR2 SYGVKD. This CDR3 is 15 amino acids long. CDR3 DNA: TGTGCCATCAGTGAGGGGTTAGCTTCCTACAATGAGCAGTTCTTC. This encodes CAISEGLASYNEQFF.

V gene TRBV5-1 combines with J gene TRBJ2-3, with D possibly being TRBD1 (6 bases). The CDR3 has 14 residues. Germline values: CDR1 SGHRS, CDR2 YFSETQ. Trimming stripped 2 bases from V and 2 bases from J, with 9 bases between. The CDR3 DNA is TGCGCCAGCAGCTTCGACAGGCTCACAGATACGCAGTATTTT. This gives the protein CASSFDRLTDTQYF.